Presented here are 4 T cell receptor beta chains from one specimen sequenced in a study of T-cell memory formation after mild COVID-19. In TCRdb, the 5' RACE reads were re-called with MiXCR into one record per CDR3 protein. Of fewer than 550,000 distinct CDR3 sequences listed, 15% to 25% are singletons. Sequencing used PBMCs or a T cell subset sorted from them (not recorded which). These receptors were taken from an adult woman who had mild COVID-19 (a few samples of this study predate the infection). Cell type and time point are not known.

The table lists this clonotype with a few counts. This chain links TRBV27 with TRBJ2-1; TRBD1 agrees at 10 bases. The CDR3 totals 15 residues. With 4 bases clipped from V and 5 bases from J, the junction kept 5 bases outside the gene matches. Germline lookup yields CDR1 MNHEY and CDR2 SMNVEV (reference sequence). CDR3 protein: CASSSGQGPNNEQFF. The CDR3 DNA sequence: TGTGCCAGCAGTTCGGGACAGGGGCCGAACAATGAGCAGTTCTTC.

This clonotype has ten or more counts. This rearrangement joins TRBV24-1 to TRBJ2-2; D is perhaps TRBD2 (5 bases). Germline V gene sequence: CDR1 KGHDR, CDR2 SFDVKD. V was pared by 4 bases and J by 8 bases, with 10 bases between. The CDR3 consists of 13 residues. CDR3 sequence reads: CATSDGVSGELFF. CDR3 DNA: TGTGCCACCAGTGACGGGGTTTCGGGGGAGCTGTTTTTT.

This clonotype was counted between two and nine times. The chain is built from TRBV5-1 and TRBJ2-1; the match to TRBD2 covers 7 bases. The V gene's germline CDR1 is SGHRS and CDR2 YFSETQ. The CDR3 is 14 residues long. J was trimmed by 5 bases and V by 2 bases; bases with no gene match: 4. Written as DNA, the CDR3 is TGCGCCAGCAGCTTAAACGGGGGGAACAATGAGCAGTTCTTC. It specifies CASSLNGGNNEQFF.

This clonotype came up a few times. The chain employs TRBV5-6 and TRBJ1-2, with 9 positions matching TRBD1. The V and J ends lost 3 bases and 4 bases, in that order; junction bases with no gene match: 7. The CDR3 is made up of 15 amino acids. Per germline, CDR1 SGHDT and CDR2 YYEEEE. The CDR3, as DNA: TGTGCCAGCAGCTCGGTGACAGGGGGAAGCTATGGCTACACCTTC. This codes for CASSSVTGGSYGYTF.